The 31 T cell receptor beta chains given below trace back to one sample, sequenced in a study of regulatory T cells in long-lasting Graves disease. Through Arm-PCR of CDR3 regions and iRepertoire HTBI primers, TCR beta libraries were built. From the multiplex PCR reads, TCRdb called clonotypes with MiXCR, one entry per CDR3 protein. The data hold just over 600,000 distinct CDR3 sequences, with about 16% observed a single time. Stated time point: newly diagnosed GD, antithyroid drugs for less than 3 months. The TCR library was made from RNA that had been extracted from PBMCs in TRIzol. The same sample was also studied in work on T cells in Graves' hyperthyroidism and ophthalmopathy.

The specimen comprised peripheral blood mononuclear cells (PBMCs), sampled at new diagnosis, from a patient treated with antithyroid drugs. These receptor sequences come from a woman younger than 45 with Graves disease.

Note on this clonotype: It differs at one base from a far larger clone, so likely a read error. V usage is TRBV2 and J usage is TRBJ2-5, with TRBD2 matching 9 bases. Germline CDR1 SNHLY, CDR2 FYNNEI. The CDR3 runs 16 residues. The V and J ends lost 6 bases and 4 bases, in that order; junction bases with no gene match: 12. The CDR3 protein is CASRVLSGSGGETQYF. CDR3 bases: TGTGCCAGCAGGGTCCTTAGCGGGAGCGGAGGAGAGACCCAGTACTTC.

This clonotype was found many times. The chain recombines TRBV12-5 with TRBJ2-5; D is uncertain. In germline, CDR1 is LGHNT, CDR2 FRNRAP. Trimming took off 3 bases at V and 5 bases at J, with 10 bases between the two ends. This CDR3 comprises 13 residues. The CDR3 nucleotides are TGTGCTAGTGGTTTCGGGCTAAAGGAGACCCAGTACTTC. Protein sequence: CASGFGLKETQYF.

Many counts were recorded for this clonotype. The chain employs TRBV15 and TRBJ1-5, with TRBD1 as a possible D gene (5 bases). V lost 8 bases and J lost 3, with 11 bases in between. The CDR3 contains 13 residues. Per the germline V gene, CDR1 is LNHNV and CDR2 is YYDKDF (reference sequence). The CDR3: CATRSRDNQPQHF. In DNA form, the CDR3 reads TGTGCCACCCGAAGCAGGGACAATCAGCCCCAGCATTTT.

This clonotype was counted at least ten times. CDR3 loop: CSVVLGYVYEQYF. For the CDR3, the DNA is TGCAGCGTTGTTCTTGGATACGTCTACGAGCAGTACTTC. V usage is TRBV29-1 and J usage is TRBJ2-7; D call uncertain. The CDR3 runs 13 residues. Trimming cost V 4 bases and J 3 bases, with 13 bases left between them. Germline V gene lookup returns CDR1 SQVTM and CDR2 ANQGSEA.

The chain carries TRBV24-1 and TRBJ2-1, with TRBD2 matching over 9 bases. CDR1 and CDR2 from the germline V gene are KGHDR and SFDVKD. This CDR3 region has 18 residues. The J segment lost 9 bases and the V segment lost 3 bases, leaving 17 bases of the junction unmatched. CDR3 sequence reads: CATSDTGEREALIAEQFF. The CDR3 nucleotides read TGTGCCACCAGTGATACCGGCGAGCGGGAGGCGTTGATAGCTGAGCAGTTCTTC.

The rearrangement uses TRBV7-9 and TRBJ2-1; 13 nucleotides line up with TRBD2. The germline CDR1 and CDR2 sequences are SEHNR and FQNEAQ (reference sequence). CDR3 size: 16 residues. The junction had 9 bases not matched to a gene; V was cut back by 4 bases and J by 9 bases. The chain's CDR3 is CASSSQGLAGSAEQFF. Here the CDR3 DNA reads TGTGCCAGCAGCTCACAGGGACTAGCGGGATCGGCTGAGCAGTTCTTC.

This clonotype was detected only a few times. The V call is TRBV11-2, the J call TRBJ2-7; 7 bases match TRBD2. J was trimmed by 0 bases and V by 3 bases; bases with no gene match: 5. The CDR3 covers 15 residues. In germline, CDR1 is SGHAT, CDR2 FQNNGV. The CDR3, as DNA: TGTGCCAGCAGCTTGGTAGCGGGCTTCTCCTACGAGCAGTACTTC. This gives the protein CASSLVAGFSYEQYF.

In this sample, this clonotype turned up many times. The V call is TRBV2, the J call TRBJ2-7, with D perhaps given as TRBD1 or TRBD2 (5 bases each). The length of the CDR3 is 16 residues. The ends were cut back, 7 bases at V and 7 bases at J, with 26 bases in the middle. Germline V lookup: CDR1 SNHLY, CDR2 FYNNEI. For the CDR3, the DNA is TGTGCCAGCATGAGACCGGGGACCCAATTTAAGAGGGAGCAGTACTTC. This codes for CASMRPGTQFKREQYF.

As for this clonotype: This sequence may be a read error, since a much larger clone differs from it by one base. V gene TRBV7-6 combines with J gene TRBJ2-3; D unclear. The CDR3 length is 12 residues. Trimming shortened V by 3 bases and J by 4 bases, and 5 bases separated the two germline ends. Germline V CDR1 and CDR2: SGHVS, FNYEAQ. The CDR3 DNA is TGTGCCAGCAGCTTCGCGGCAGATACGCAGTATTTT. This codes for CASSFAADTQYF.

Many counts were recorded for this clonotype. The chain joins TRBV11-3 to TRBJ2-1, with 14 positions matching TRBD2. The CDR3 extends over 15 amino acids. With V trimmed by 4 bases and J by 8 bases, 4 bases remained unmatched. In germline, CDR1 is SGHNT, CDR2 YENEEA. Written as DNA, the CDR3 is TGTGCCAGCAGCTCGGGACTAGCGGGAGTTTATGAGCAGTTCTTC. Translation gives CASSSGLAGVYEQFF.

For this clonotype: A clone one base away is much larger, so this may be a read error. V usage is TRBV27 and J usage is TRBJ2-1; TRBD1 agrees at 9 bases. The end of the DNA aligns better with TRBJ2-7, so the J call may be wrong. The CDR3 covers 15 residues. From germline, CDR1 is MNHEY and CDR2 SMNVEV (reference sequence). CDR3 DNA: TGTGCCAGCAGGACCCAGGGACAGGGTGTGAATGAGCAGTACTTC. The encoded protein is CASRTQGQGVNEQYF.

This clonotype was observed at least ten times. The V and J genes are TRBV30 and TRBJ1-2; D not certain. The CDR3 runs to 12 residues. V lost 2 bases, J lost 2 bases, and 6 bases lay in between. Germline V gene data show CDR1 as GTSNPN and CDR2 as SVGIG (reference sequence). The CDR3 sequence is CAWSSGNYGYTF. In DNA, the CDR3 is TGTGCCTGGAGTTCGGGGAACTATGGCTACACCTTC.

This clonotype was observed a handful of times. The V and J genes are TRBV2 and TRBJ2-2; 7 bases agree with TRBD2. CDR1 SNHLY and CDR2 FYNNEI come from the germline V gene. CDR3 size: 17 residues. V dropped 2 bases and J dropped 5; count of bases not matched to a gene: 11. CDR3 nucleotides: TGTGCCAGCAGTGAATTCGGGCTAGCGGCTTCTACCGGGGAGCTGTTTTTT. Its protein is CASSEFGLAASTGELFF.

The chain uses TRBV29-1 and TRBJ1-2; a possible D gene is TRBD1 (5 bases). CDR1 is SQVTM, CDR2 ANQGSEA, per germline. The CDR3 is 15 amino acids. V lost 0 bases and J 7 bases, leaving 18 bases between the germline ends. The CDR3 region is CSVEEGDLFVGGYTF. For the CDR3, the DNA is TGCAGCGTTGAAGAGGGGGATCTTTTCGTTGGTGGCTACACCTTC.

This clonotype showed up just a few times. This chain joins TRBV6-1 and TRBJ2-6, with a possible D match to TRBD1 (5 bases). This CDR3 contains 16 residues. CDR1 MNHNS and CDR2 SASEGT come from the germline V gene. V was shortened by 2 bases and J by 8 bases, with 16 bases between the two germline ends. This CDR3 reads CASSEFWQGWTNVLTF. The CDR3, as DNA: TGTGCCAGCAGTGAATTCTGGCAGGGATGGACCAACGTCCTGACTTTC.

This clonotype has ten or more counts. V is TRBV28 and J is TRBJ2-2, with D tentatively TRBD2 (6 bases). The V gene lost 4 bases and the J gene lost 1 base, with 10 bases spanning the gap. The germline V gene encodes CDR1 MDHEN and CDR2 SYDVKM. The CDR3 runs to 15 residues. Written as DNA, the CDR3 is TGTGCCAGCAGTTCCGCAGCGGGGAACACCGGGGAGCTGTTTTTT. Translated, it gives CASSSAAGNTGELFF.

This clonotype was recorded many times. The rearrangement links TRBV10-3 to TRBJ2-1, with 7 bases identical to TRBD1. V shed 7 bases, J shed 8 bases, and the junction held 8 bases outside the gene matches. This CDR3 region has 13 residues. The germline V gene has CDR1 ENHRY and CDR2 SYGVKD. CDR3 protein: CAITPGTEDEQFF. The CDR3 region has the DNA TGTGCCATCACCCCCGGGACAGAAGATGAGCAGTTCTTC.

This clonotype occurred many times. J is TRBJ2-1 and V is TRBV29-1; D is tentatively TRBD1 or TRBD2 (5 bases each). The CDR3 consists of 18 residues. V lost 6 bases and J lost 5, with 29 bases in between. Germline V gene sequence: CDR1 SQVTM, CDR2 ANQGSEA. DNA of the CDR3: TGCAGCGTCCGCGTCCTAAACCCTAGGGACGGGGTGCACAATGAGCAGTTCTTC. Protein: CSVRVLNPRDGVHNEQFF.

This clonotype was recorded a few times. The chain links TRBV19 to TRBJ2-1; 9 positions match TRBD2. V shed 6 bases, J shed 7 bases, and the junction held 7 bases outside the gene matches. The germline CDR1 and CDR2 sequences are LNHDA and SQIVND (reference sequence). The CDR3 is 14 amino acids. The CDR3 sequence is CASRVRLAVNEQFF. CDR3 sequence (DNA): TGTGCCAGTAGGGTAAGACTAGCGGTGAATGAGCAGTTCTTC.

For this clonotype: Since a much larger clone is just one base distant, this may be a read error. CDR3 sequence: CASSSTGGGANEQFF. The CDR3 DNA sequence: TGTGCCAGCAGTTCAACGGGAGGTGGGGCCAATGAGCAGTTCTTC. The chain recombines TRBV6-9 with TRBJ2-1, with TRBD2 matching over 7 bases. Germline V gene data show CDR1 as MNHGY and CDR2 as SVAAGI. CDR3 length: 15 amino acids. J gave up 6 bases and V 4 bases, and 9 bases lay outside the gene matches.

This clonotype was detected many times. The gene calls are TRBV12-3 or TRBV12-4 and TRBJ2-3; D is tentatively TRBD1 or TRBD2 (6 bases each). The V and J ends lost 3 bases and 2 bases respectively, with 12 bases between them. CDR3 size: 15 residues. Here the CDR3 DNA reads TGTGCCAGCAGTTTCTCAAGGGGGGTCACAGATACGCAGTATTTT. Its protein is CASSFSRGVTDTQYF.

This CDR3 reads CASRQAGETQYF. The DNA for the CDR3 is TGTGCCAGCAGGCAGGCGGGGGAGACCCAGTACTTC. The V call is TRBV3-1, the J call TRBJ2-3, with a weak D call TRBD2 (6 bases). The assigned J gene may be wrong: the sequence end matches TRBJ2-5 better. Germline V CDR1 and CDR2: LGHDT, YNNKEL (reference sequence). The CDR3 has 12 amino acids.

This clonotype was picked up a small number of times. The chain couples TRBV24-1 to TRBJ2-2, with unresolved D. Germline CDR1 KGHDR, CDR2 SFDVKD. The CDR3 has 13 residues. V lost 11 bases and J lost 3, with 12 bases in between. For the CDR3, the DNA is TGTGCCATAACCGGGCGTCACACCGGGGAGCTGTTTTTT. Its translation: CAITGRHTGELFF.

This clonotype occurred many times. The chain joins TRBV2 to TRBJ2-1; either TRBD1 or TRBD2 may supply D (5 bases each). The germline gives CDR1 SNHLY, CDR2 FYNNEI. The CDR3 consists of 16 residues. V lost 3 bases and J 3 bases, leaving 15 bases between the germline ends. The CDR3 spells CASSESRDGLYNEQFF. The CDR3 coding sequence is TGTGCCAGCAGTGAGTCTCGGGACGGACTCTACAATGAGCAGTTCTTC.

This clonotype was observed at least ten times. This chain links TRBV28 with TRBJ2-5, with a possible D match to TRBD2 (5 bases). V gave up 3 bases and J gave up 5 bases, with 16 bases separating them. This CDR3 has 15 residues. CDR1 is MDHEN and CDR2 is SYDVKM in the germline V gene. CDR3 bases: TGTGCCAGCAGTTTTGTGAGCGCTACGGGGGAGACCCAGTACTTC. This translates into CASSFVSATGETQYF.

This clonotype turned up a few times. DNA of the CDR3: TGCGCCAGCAGTGTTTCCCCCGGGACTAGCGCGTACAATGAGCAGTTCTTC. Protein: CASSVSPGTSAYNEQFF. The genes are TRBV10-2 and TRBJ2-1; 10 bases align to TRBD2. The V gene end was trimmed by 4 bases and the J gene end by 4 bases; junction bases not matched to a gene: 10. The CDR3 is 17 amino acids. The germline V gene encodes CDR1 WSHSY and CDR2 SAAADI.

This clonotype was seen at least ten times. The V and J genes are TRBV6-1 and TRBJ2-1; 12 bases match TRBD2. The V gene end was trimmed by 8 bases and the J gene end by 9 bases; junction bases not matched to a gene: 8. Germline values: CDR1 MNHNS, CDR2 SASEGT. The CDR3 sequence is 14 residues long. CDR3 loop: CASRATSGRSEQFF. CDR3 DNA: TGTGCCAGCCGGGCGACTAGCGGGAGAAGTGAGCAGTTCTTC.

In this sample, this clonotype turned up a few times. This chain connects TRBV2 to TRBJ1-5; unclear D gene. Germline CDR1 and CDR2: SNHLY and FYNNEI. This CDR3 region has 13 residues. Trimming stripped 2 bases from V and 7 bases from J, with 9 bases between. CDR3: CASSEFPGQPQHF. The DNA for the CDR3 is TGTGCCAGCAGTGAATTCCCCGGACAGCCCCAGCATTTT.

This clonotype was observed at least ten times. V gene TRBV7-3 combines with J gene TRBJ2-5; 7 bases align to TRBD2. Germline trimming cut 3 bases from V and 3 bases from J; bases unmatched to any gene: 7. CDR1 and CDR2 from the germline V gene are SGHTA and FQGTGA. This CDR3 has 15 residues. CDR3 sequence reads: CASSFRAGEEETQYF. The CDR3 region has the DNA TGTGCCAGCAGCTTTCGGGCGGGAGAGGAAGAGACCCAGTACTTC.

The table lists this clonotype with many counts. The CDR3 DNA sequence: TGTGCCAGCACCCGACAGGGCCAAGAGACCCAGTACTTC. It specifies CASTRQGQETQYF. The chain employs TRBV2 and TRBJ2-5; TRBD1 aligns across 7 bases. Per germline, CDR1 SNHLY and CDR2 FYNNEI. With V trimmed by 7 bases and J by 1 base, 3 bases remained unmatched. There are 13 residues in the CDR3.

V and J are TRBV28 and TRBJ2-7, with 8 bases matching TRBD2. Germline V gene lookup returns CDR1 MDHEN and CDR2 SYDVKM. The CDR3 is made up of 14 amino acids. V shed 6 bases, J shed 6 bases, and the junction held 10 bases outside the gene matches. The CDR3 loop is CASSETSGRSEQYF. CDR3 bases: TGTGCCAGCAGCGAGACCAGCGGGAGAAGCGAGCAGTACTTC.